This section outlines one T cell receptor (beta chain) sequence together with its context. Per the germline V gene, CDR1 is SEHNR and CDR2 is FQNEAQ (reference sequence). CDR3 length: 14 residues. V lost 5 bases and J lost 8, with 16 bases in between. A single record per CDR3 protein comes from TCRdb applying MiXCR to the 5' RACE reads. The table records under 65,000 distinct CDR3 sequences, more than 25% of them present only once. The gene calls are TRBV7-9 and TRBJ2-1; possibly TRBD1 for D (6 bases). The sample comprised tumor-infiltrating memory CD4+ T cells sorted from the breast tumor. The sample's subset: memory CD4+ T cells, CD4+CD45RO+CD25-. The source is a female donor with breast cancer. The CDR3 is CASSRRRDIDEQFF. CDR3 bases: TGTGCCAGCAGCCGACGTAGGGACATCGATGAGCAGTTCTTC.